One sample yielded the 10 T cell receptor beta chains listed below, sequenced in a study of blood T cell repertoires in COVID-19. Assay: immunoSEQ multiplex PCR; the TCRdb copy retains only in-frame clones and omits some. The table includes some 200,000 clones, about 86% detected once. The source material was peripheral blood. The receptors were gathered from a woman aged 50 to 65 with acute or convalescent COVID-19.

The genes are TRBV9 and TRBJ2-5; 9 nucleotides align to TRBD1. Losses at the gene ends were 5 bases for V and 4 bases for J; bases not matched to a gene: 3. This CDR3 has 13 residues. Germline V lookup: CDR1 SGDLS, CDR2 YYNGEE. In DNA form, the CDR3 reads TGTGCCAGCAGTAGGGGACAGGGAGAGACCCAGTACTTC. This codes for CASSRGQGETQYF.

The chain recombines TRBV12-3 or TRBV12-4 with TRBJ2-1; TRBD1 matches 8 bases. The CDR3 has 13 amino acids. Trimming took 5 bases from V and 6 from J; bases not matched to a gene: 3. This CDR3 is CASSPGQGNEQFF. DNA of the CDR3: TGTGCCAGCAGTCCCGGACAGGGCAATGAGCAGTTCTTC.

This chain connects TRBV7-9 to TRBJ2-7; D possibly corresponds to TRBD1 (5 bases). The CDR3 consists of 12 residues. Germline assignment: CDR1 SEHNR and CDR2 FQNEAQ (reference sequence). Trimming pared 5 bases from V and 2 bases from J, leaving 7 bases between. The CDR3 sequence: CASSPGPYEQYF. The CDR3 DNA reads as TGTGCCAGCAGCCCAGGGCCCTACGAGCAGTACTTC.

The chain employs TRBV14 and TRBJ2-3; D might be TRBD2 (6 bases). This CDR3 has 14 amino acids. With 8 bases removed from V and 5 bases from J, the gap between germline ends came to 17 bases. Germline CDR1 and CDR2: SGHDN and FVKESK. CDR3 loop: CASRPALALDTQYF. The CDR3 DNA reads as TGTGCCAGCCGACCCGCACTAGCTTTAGATACGCAGTATTTT.

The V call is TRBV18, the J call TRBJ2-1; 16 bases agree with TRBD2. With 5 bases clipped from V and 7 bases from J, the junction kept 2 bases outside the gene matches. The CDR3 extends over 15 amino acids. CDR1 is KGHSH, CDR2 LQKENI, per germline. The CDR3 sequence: CASSEGLAGGNEQFF. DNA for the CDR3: TGTGCCAGCTCAGAGGGACTAGCGGGAGGGAATGAGCAGTTCTTC.

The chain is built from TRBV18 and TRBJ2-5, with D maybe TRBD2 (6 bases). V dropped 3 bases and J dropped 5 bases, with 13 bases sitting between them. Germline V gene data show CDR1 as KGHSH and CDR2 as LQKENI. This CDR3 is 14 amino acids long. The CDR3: CASSPGGMGETQYF. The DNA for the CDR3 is TGTGCCAGCTCACCCGGAGGGATGGGGGAGACCCAGTACTTC.

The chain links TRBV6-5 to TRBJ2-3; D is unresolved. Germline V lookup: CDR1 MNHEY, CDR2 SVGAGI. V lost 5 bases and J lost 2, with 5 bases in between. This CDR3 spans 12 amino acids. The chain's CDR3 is CASSQNTDTQYF. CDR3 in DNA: TGTGCCAGCAGTCAGAACACAGATACGCAGTATTTT.

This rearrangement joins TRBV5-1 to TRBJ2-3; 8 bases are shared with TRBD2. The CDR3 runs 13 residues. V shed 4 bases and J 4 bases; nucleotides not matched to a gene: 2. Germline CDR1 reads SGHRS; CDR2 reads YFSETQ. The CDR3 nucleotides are TGCGCCAGCAGCACGGGGGGGTCAGATACGCAGTATTTT. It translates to CASSTGGSDTQYF.

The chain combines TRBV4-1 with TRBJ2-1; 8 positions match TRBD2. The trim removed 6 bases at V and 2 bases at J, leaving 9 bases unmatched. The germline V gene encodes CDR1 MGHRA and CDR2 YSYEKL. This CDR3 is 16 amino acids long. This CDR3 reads CASSLDAGGTYNEQFF. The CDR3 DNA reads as TGCGCCAGCAGTCTGGACGCGGGAGGCACCTACAATGAGCAGTTCTTC.

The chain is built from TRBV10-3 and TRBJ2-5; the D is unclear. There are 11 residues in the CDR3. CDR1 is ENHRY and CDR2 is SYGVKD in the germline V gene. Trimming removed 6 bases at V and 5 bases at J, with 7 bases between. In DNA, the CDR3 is TGTGCCATCAGAGATGAGGAGACCCAGTACTTC. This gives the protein CAIRDEETQYF.